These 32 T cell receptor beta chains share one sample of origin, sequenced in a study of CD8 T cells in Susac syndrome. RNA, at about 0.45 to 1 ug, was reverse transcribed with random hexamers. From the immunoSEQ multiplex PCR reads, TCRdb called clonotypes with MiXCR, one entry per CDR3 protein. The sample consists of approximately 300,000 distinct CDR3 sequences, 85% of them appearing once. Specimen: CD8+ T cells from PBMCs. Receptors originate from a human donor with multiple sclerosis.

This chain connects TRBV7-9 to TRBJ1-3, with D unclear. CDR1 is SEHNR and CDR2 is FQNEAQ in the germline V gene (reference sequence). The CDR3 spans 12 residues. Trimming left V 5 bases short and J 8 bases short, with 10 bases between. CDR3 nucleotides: TGTGCCAGCAGCCTCGGGGTTGACACCATATATTTT. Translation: CASSLGVDTIYF.

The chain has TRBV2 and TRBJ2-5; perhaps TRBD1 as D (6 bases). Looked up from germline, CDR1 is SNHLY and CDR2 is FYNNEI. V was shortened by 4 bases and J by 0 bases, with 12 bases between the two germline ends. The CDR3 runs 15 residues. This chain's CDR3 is CASSAQGFYQETQYF. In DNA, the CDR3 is TGTGCCAGCAGTGCCCAGGGGTTTTACCAAGAGACCCAGTACTTC.

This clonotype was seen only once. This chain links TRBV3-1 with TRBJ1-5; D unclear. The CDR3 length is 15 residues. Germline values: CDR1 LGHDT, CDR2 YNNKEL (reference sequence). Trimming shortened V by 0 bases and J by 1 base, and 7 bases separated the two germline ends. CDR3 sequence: CASSQDGGSNQPQHF. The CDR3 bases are TGTGCCAGCAGCCAAGATGGTGGCAGCAATCAGCCCCAGCATTTT. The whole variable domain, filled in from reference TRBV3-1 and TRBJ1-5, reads DTAVSQTPKYLVTQMGNDKSIKCEQNLGHDTMYWYKQDSKKFLKIMFSYNNKELIINETVPNRFSPKSPDKAHLNLHINSLELGDSAVYFCASSQDGGSNQPQHFGDGTRLSIL.

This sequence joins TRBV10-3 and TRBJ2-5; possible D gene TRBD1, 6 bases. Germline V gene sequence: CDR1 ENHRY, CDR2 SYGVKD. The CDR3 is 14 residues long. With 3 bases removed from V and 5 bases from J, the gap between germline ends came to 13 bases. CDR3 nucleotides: TGTGCCATCAGTGATCCAGGGGTAGGGGAGACCCAGTACTTC. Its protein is CAISDPGVGETQYF.

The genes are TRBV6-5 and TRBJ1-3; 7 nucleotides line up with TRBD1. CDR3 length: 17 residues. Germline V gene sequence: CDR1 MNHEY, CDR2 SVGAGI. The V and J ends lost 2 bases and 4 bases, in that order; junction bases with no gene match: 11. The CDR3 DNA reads TGTGCCAGCAGTTACCTTCAACAGGGGCGAGCGGGAAACACCATATATTTT. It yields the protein CASSYLQQGRAGNTIYF.

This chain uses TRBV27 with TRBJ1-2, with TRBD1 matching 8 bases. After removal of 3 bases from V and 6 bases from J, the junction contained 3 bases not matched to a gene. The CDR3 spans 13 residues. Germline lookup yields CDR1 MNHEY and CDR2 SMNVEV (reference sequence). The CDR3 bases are TGTGCCAGCAGTTTTACAGGGGGGGATGGCTACACCTTC. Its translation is CASSFTGGDGYTF.

CDR3: CASSLGYGTGTDTQYF. The CDR3 DNA is TGTGCCAGCAGCTTGGGCTACGGGACCGGCACAGATACGCAGTATTTT. V is TRBV7-3 and J is TRBJ2-3; the D call may be TRBD1 or TRBD2 (5 bases each). The CDR3 contains 16 residues. The V gene's germline CDR1 is SGHTA and CDR2 FQGTGA. Trimming removed 3 bases from V and 1 base from J, with 14 bases in between.

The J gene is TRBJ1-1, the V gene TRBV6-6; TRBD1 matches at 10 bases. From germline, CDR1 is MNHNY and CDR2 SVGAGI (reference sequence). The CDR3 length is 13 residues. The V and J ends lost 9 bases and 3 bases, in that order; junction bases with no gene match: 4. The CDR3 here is CASRDRGDTEAFF. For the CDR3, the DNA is TGTGCCAGTCGGGACAGGGGTGACACTGAAGCTTTCTTT.

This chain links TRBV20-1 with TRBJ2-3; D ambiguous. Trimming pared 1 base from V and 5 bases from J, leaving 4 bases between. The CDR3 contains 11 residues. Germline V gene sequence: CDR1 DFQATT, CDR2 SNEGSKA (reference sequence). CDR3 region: CSARGVDTQYF. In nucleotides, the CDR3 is TGCAGTGCTAGAGGTGTAGATACGCAGTATTTT.

CDR3 protein: CASSPTQDSSNTEAFF. The DNA of the CDR3 is TGTGCCAGCAGTCCCACCCAGGACAGCTCGAACACTGAAGCTTTCTTT. The gene calls are TRBV27 and TRBJ1-1; possibly TRBD1 for D (6 bases). CDR3 length equals 16 residues. V was shortened by 5 bases and J by 1 base, with 17 bases between the two germline ends. Germline V gene data show CDR1 as MNHEY and CDR2 as SMNVEV (reference sequence).

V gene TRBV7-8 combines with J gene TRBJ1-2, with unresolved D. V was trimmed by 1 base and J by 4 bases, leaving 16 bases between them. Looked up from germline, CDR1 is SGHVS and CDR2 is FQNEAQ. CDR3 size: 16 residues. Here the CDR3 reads CASSLGPVQSIYGYTF. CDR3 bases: TGTGCCAGCAGCTTAGGGCCAGTGCAATCGATCTATGGCTACACCTTC.

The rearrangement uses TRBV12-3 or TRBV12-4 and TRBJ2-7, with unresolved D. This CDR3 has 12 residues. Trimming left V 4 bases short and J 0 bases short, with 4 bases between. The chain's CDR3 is CASSWTSYEQYF. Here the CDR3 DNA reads TGTGCCAGCAGTTGGACCTCCTACGAGCAGTACTTC.

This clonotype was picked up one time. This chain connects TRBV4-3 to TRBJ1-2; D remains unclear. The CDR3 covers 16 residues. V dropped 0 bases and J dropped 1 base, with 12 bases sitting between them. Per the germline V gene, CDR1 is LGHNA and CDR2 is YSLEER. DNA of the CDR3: TGCGCCAGCAGCCAAGATTATTCGGCGGTTAACTATGGCTACACCTTC. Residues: CASSQDYSAVNYGYTF.

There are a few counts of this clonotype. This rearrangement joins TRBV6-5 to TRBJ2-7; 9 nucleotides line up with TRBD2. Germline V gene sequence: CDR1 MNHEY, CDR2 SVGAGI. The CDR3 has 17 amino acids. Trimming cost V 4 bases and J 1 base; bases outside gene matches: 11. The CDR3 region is CASSSAAGGTLSYEQYF. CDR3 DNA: TGTGCCAGCAGTTCCGCCGCGGGGGGGACTTTATCCTACGAGCAGTACTTC.

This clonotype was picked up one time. CDR3 in amino acids: CASSPLGTLFFYGYTF. The CDR3 DNA follows: TGTGCCAGCAGTCCCCTGGGGACACTTTTCTTTTATGGCTACACCTTC. The chain couples TRBV27 to TRBJ1-2, with D tentatively TRBD1 (6 bases). The CDR3 has 16 residues. Germline V gene data show CDR1 as MNHEY and CDR2 as SMNVEV (reference sequence). V lost 5 bases to trimming and J lost 5 bases, with 21 bases between them.

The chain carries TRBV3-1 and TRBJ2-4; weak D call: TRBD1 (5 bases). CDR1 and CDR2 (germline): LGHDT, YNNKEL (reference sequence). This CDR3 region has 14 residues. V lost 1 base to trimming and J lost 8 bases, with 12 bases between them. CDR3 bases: TGTGCCAGCAGCCAAGTTAGGGGCGGTTACATTCAGTACTTC. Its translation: CASSQVRGGYIQYF.

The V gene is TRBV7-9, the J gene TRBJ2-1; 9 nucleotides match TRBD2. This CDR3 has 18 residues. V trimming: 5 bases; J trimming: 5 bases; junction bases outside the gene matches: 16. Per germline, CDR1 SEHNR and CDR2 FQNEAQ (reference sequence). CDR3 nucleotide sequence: TGTGCCAGCAGCCCCCCCCCGACTAGCGGAAAGTCCCACAATGAGCAGTTCTTC. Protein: CASSPPPTSGKSHNEQFF.

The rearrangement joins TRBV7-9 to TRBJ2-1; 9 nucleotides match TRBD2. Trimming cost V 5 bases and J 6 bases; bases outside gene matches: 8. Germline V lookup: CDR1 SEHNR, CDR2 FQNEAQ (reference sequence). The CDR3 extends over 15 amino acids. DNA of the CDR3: TGTGCCAGCAGCCTCAGCGGGAGGCATTTCAATGAGCAGTTCTTC. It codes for CASSLSGRHFNEQFF. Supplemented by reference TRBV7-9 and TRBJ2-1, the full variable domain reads DTGVSQNPRHKITKRGQNVTFRCDPISEHNRLYWYRQTLGQGPEFLTYFQNEAQLEKSRLLSDRFSAERPKGSFSTLEIQRTEQGDSAMYLCASSLSGRHFNEQFFGPGTRLTVL.

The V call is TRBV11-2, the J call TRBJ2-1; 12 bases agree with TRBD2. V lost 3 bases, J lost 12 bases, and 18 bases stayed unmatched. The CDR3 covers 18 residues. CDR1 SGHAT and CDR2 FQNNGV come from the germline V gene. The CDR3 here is CASSFWRWASGRARGQFF. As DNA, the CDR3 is TGTGCCAGCAGCTTCTGGAGATGGGCTAGCGGGAGGGCCAGGGGGCAGTTCTTC.

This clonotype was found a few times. The CDR3 loop reads CASSKYRGTKNIQYF. In DNA, the CDR3 is TGTGCCAGCAGTAAATACAGGGGAACCAAAAACATTCAGTACTTC. V and J are TRBV28 and TRBJ2-4, with 7 bases matching TRBD1. Germline trimming cut 5 bases from V and 2 bases from J; bases unmatched to any gene: 6. Germline V CDR1 and CDR2: MDHEN, SYDVKM. This CDR3 spans 15 amino acids.

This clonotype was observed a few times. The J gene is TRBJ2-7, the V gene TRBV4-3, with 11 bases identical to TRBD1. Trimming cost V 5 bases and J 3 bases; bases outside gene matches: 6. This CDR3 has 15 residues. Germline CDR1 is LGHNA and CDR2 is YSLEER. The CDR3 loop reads CASSFGTGGNYEQYF. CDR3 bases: TGCGCCAGCAGCTTCGGGACAGGGGGTAACTACGAGCAGTACTTC.

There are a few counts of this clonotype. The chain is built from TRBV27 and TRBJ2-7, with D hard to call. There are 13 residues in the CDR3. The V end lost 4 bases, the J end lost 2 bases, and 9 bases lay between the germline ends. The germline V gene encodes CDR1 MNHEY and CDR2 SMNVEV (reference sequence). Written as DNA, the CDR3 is TGTGCCAGCAGTTATTCGGCTCCCTACGAGCAGTACTTC. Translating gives CASSYSAPYEQYF.

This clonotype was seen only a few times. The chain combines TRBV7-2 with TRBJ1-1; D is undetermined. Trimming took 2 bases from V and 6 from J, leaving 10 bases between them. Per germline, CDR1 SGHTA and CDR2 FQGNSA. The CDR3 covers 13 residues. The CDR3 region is CASSLFGDPEAFF. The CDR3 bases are TGTGCCAGCAGCTTATTTGGAGATCCTGAAGCTTTCTTT.

In DNA form, the CDR3 reads TGTGCCAGCAGCAAGGGGGGGAATAGTCAGCCCCAGCATTTT. Amino acids: CASSKGGNSQPQHF. This chain links TRBV7-2 with TRBJ1-5; a weak D match, TRBD1 (6 bases). Looked up from germline, CDR1 is SGHTA and CDR2 is FQGNSA. This CDR3 has 14 amino acids. Between the trimmed V and J ends, which lost 5 bases and 6 bases, there was a span of 14 bases.

This CDR3 reads CASSLPGLGAYEQYF. The CDR3 bases are TGTGCCAGCAGCTTGCCGGGACTGGGGGCCTACGAGCAGTACTTC. The genes are TRBV7-9 and TRBJ2-7; a possible D gene is TRBD2 (6 bases). The germline V gene encodes CDR1 SEHNR and CDR2 FQNEAQ (reference sequence). V was trimmed by 3 bases and J by 2 bases, leaving 14 bases between them. The CDR3 has 15 amino acids.

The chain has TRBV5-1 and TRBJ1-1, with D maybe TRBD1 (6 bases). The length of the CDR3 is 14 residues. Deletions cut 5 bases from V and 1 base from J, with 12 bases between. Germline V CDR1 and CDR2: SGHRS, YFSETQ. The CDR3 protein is CASRFQGRNTEAFF. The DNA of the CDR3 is TGCGCCAGCAGATTTCAGGGGCGGAACACTGAAGCTTTCTTT.

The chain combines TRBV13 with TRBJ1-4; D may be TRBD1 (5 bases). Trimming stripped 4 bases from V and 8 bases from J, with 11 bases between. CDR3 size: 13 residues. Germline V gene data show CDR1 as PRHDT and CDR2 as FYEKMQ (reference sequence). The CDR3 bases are TGTGCCAGCAGCTCCGGGACGGCGGAAAAACTGTTTTTT. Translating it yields CASSSGTAEKLFF.

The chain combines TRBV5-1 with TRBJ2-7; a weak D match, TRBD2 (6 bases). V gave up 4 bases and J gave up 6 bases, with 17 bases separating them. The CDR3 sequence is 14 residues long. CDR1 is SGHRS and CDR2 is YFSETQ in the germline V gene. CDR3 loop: CASSHLSGGAEQYF. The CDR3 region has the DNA TGCGCCAGCAGCCACCTCTCTGGAGGGGCCGAGCAGTACTTC.

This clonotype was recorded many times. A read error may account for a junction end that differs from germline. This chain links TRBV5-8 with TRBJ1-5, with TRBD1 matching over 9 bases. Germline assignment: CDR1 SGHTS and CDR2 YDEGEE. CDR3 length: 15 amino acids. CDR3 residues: CASSQGTGPDQPQHF. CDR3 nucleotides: TGCGCCAGCAGCCAAGGGACAGGGCCGGATCAGCCCCAGCATTTT.

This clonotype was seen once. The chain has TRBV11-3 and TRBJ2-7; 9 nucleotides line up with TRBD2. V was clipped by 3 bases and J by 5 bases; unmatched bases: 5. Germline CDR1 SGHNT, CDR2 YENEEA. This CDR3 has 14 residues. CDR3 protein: CASSLGTSIDEQYF. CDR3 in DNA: TGTGCCAGCAGCTTGGGGACTAGCATCGACGAGCAGTACTTC.

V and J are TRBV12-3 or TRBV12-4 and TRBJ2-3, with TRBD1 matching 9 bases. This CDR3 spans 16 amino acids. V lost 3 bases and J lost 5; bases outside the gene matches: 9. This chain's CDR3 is CASSFPGQGSGDTQYF. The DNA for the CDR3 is TGTGCCAGCAGTTTCCCCGGACAGGGGTCCGGAGATACGCAGTATTTT.

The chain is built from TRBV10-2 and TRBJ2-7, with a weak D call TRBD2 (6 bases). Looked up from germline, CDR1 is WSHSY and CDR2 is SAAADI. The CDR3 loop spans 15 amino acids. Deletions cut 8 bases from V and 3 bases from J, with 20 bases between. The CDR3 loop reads CASGFARDPDYEQYF. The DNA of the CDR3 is TGCGCCAGCGGCTTTGCGCGGGATCCCGACTACGAGCAGTACTTC.